The 14 T cell receptor beta chains below come from one sample, sequenced in a study of spatial heterogeneity in lung cancer. Study outcomes and limitations: Counts that tracked tumor mutation counts were those of expanded intratumoral alpha and beta TCRs.

Each CDR3 protein is one row after TCRdb ran MiXCR on the 5' RACE reads. The repertoire holds under 20,000 distinct CDR3 sequences, with 5% to 6% as singletons. Time point specified: sample taken at primary tumor resection. These receptors are not linked to any known antigen. Sample: lung tumor tissue, taken at surgery. The receptors originated from a female donor with early-stage non-small cell lung cancer.

This clonotype has ten or more counts. The library was built for alpha chains, so this beta chain is an off-target read and its size means little. The chain recombines TRBV7-6 with TRBJ2-2; 16 positions match TRBD2. Germline V gene sequence: CDR1 SGHVS, CDR2 FNYEAQ. V gave up 4 bases and J gave up 2 bases; unmatched junction bases: 4. The CDR3 is 18 residues long. The CDR3 sequence: CASSYGTSGRANTGELFF. DNA of the CDR3: TGTGCCAGCAGCTACGGGACTAGCGGGAGGGCCAACACCGGGGAGCTGTTTTTT.

This clonotype was seen ten or more times. In a library made to pick up alpha chains, this beta chain is a stray read with a size that means little. The gene calls are TRBV27 and TRBJ2-7; D may be TRBD1 (8 bases). The CDR3 covers 17 residues. Germline assignment: CDR1 MNHEY and CDR2 SMNVEV (reference sequence). Trimming pared 5 bases from V and 3 bases from J, leaving 23 bases between. CDR3 DNA sequence: TGTGCCAGCAGTGTACAGGGGGGGGAAGGGACCTTCTACGAGCAGTACTTC. Its protein product is CASSVQGGEGTFYEQYF.

This clonotype was seen ten or more times. One end of the junction varies from germline; a read error may be responsible. Since it is a stray read in a library aimed at alpha chains, this beta chain has a size that is not meaningful. The chain couples TRBV29-1 to TRBJ2-3, with TRBD1 identical over 8 bases. The CDR3 spans 12 residues. CDR1 is SQVTM and CDR2 is ANQGSEA in the germline V gene. The CDR3, as DNA: TGCAGCCTTGACAGGGGCGGAGATACGCAGTATTTT. This translates into CSLDRGGDTQYF.

Of note for this clonotype: Since the library was made to target alpha chains, this beta chain is a stray read and its abundance is not meaningful. V gene TRBV28 combines with J gene TRBJ2-1; 9 bases align to TRBD2. CDR3 length: 17 amino acids. Germline V CDR1 and CDR2: MDHEN, SYDVKM. Germline trimming cut 6 bases from V and 0 bases from J; bases unmatched to any gene: 9. The DNA for the CDR3 is TGTGCCAGCAGACCCACGGGACTAGCTGACTCCTACAATGAGCAGTTCTTC. It encodes CASRPTGLADSYNEQFF.

As regards this clonotype: Since the library was made to target alpha chains, this beta chain is a stray read and its abundance is not meaningful. The genes are TRBV7-2 and TRBJ1-2; 8 bases match TRBD1. The CDR3 has 15 amino acids. The junction had 4 bases not matched to a gene; V was cut back by 0 bases and J by 4 bases. The V gene's germline CDR1 is SGHTA and CDR2 FQGNSA. CDR3 in DNA: TGTGCCAGCAGCTTAGCGGGGACAGGTTTCTATGGCTACACCTTC. Amino acid sequence: CASSLAGTGFYGYTF. Together with reference TRBV7-2 and TRBJ1-2, the CDR3 gives the full variable domain: GAGVSQSPSNKVTEKGKDVELRCDPISGHTALYWYRQSLGQGLEFLIYFQGNSAPDKSGLPSDRFSAERTGGSVSTLTIQRTQQEDSAVYLCASSLAGTGFYGYTFGSGTRLTVV.

This clonotype was observed at least ten times. Being off target in a library aimed at alpha chains, this beta chain has a size of little meaning. The chain links TRBV28 to TRBJ2-3, with 14 bases aligning to TRBD2. Germline V CDR1 and CDR2: MDHEN, SYDVKM. The junction had 2 bases not matched to a gene; V was cut back by 8 bases and J by 4 bases. This CDR3 spans 14 amino acids. The CDR3 reads CASSGLAGADTQYF. The CDR3 DNA reads TGTGCCAGCTCGGGACTAGCGGGAGCAGATACGCAGTATTTT.

For this clonotype: This beta chain lies outside the target of a library built for alpha chains; its clone size means little. The chain employs TRBV2 and TRBJ2-7, with D perhaps given as TRBD1 or TRBD2 (5 bases each). V was trimmed by 4 bases and J by 7 bases, leaving 8 bases between them. Germline CDR1 SNHLY, CDR2 FYNNEI. CDR3 length: 11 residues. The CDR3 coding sequence is TGTGCCAGCAGTGTGAGGGGAGAGCAGTACTTC. Protein sequence: CASSVRGEQYF. The full variable domain, rest sourced from reference TRBV2 and TRBJ2-7, is EPEVTQTPSHQVTQMGQEVILRCVPISNHLYFYWYRQILGQKVEFLVSFYNNEISEKSEIFDDQFSVERPDGSNFTLKIRSTKLEDSAMYFCASSVRGEQYFGPGTRLTVT.

As for this clonotype: A library prepared for alpha chains yielded this beta chain as an off-target read; its size is of little meaning. The chain is built from TRBV3-1 and TRBJ2-5, with TRBD1 as a possible D gene (5 bases). V lost 8 bases and J lost 5, with 12 bases in between. The CDR3 is 12 amino acids. The germline gives CDR1 LGHDT, CDR2 YNNKEL (reference sequence). CDR3 DNA: TGTGCCAGCGTAGGGGCCGGCGAGACCCAGTACTTC. Protein: CASVGAGETQYF.

This clonotype was seen many times. Because the library targeted alpha chains, this beta chain is an off-target read whose size means little. This rearrangement joins TRBV7-3 to TRBJ2-1; TRBD2 aligns across 10 bases. The J segment lost 8 bases and the V segment lost 5 bases, leaving 9 bases of the junction unmatched. CDR1 SGHTA and CDR2 FQGTGA come from the germline V gene. This CDR3 region has 15 residues. The chain's CDR3 is CASSETSGLADEQFF. For the CDR3, the DNA is TGTGCCAGCAGCGAGACTAGCGGGTTGGCTGATGAGCAGTTCTTC.

This clonotype is medium-sized within its sample. This beta chain is a stray sequence in a library constructed for alpha chains; its clone size is not meaningful. The chain couples TRBV2 to TRBJ2-7, with D possibly being TRBD1 or TRBD2 (5 bases each). Germline-derived CDR1 and CDR2 are SNHLY and FYNNEI. The CDR3 runs to 12 residues. V shed 11 bases and J shed 7 bases, with 18 bases lying between them. The CDR3 DNA follows: TGTGCCGGGGGTTACACCGCTGGAGAGCAGTACTTC. As protein: CAGGYTAGEQYF.

This clonotype was seen ten or more times. A library made for alpha chains picked up this beta chain off target, so its size means little. In DNA, the CDR3 is TGTGCCAGCAGCCGATCTACCTCGACTAGCACAGATACGCAGTATTTT. This gives the protein CASSRSTSTSTDTQYF. This chain joins TRBV7-9 and TRBJ2-3; D not certain. The CDR3 runs to 16 residues. Between the trimmed V and J ends, which lost 5 bases and 0 bases, there was a span of 15 bases. CDR1 is SEHNR, CDR2 FQNEAQ, per germline (reference sequence).

In its sample, this clonotype was seen many times. This beta chain is a stray sequence in a library constructed for alpha chains; its clone size is not meaningful. The chain has TRBV6-1 and TRBJ2-3; TRBD2 matches 8 bases. The CDR3 contains 15 residues. Germline CDR1 reads MNHNS; CDR2 reads SASEGT. V shed 4 bases, J shed 3 bases, and the junction held 6 bases outside the gene matches. As DNA, the CDR3 is TGTGCCAGCAGTGGACCAGGGACTAGGACAGATACGCAGTATTTT. Translated, it gives CASSGPGTRTDTQYF.

This clonotype was observed at least ten times. This beta chain is an off-target read within a library intended for alpha chains, so its frequency means little. The rearrangement uses TRBV28 and TRBJ1-5; D is unresolved. The V gene lost 5 bases and the J gene lost 5 bases, with 4 bases spanning the gap. The CDR3 contains 11 residues. CDR1 is MDHEN, CDR2 SYDVKM, per germline. In nucleotides, the CDR3 is TGTGCCAGCAGTCAGTATCAGCCCCAGCATTTT. The encoded protein is CASSQYQPQHF.

In this sample, this clonotype turned up many times. Because this beta chain is a stray read in a library intended to capture alpha chains, its abundance should not be given much weight. The gene calls are TRBV9 and TRBJ2-1, with D unclear. The germline V and J ends were trimmed by 0 bases and 2 bases, with 9 bases remaining between them. Germline CDR1 SGDLS, CDR2 YYNGEE. This CDR3 is built from 15 residues. CDR3 in DNA: TGTGCCAGCAGCGTAGACGGCGATCCCTACAATGAGCAGTTCTTC. Translation gives CASSVDGDPYNEQFF.